This TCR beta chain comes out of a study of blood T cells in healthy people across ages. Study-level findings and limits: Per million T cells, TCR beta diversity dropped roughly linearly as age increased.

The germline CDR1 and CDR2 sequences are ENHRY and SYGVKD. This CDR3 is 13 amino acids long. Trimming left V 3 bases short and J 4 bases short, with 9 bases between. Primed by a sample-barcoded 5' primer and a J-beta primer mix, a second PCR proceeded for about 6 to 11 cycles. Via MiXCR, TCRdb re-called the 5' RACE reads, giving one row per CDR3 protein. This sample has around 1,000,000 distinct CDR3 sequences, with roughly two fifths found just once. This clonotype was recorded a few times. What it binds is unknown. V usage is TRBV10-3 and J usage is TRBJ1-2; D perhaps matches TRBD1 (5 bases). The sample taken for sequencing was blood. This TCR came from a man between 18 and 29 years old in good health. CDR3 region: CAISEGTFYGYTF. CDR3 DNA: TGTGCCATCAGTGAAGGGACTTTCTATGGCTACACCTTC.